These 24 T cell receptor beta chains originate from one sample sequenced in a study of patients with pleural tuberculosis. TCRdb reprocessed the reads via MiXCR and lists one record per CDR3 protein. The sample holds around 50,000 distinct CDR3 sequences, around 7% seen once. All receptors derive from a human donor with pleural tuberculosis.

This clonotype was detected ten times or more. The rearrangement uses TRBV11-2 and TRBJ1-1, with TRBD1 matching 8 bases. The germline CDR1 and CDR2 sequences are SGHAT and FQNNGV. The CDR3 extends over 15 amino acids. The junction had 8 bases not matched to a gene; V was cut back by 7 bases and J by 1 base. The CDR3 here is CASNRQGRGNTEAFF. DNA of the CDR3: TGTGCCAGCAACCGACAGGGGCGCGGGAACACTGAAGCTTTCTTT.

This clonotype was found many times. The rearrangement links TRBV3-1 to TRBJ1-1, with no clear D. The CDR3 consists of 13 residues. V was shortened by 3 bases and J by 7 bases, with 12 bases between the two germline ends. Germline loops: CDR1 LGHDT, CDR2 YNNKEL (reference sequence). CDR3 loop: CASSHEARYEAFF. The CDR3 bases are TGTGCCAGCAGCCATGAAGCGCGTTATGAAGCTTTCTTT.

This clonotype was observed at least ten times. The chain joins TRBV11-1 to TRBJ1-5; D uncertain. Germline CDR1 and CDR2: SGHAT and FQDESV (reference sequence). V was pared by 0 bases and J by 7 bases, with 7 bases between. This CDR3 region has 13 residues. CDR3 DNA sequence: TGTGCCAGCAGCTTAGCGGGCGGGCAGCCCCAGCATTTT. It codes for CASSLAGGQPQHF.

V and J are TRBV11-1 and TRBJ2-7; a weak D match, TRBD1 (5 bases). This CDR3 has 12 amino acids. Per germline, CDR1 SGHAT and CDR2 FQDESV (reference sequence). Trimming removed 5 bases from V and 4 bases from J, with 9 bases in between. The CDR3 spells CASSTDIYEQYF. CDR3 in DNA: TGTGCCAGCAGCACGGACATTTACGAGCAGTACTTC.

This clonotype was detected ten times or more. This chain links TRBV7-3 with TRBJ2-1; no definite D call. The ends were cut back, 0 bases at V and 5 bases at J, with 8 bases in the middle. The germline gives CDR1 SGHTA, CDR2 FQGTGA. The CDR3 covers 14 residues. CDR3 nucleotide sequence: TGTGCCAGCAGCTTAACAAGAGCTAACAATGAGCAGTTCTTC. Encoded protein: CASSLTRANNEQFF. The full variable domain, in which reference TRBV7-3 and TRBJ2-1 provide the parts outside the CDR3, is GAGVSQTPSNKVTEKGKYVELRCDPISGHTALYWYRQSLGQGPEFLIYFQGTGAADDSGLPNDRFFAVRPEGSVSTLKIQRTERGDSAVYLCASSLTRANNEQFFGPGTRLTVL.

This clonotype has at least ten counts. The chain carries TRBV11-1 and TRBJ2-1, with 11 bases identical to TRBD2. V lost 6 bases, J lost 7 bases, and 2 bases stayed unmatched. The germline V gene has CDR1 SGHAT and CDR2 FQDESV (reference sequence). This CDR3 is 13 amino acids long. Here the CDR3 reads CASRTSGVNEQFF. CDR3 nucleotides: TGTGCCAGCAGGACTAGCGGGGTTAATGAGCAGTTCTTC.

This clonotype was recorded at least ten times. This chain uses TRBV2 with TRBJ2-1; TRBD2 is a possible D gene (6 bases). This CDR3 has 16 residues. The germline CDR1 and CDR2 sequences are SNHLY and FYNNEI. Trimming removed 5 bases at V and 1 base at J, with 15 bases between. CDR3 coding DNA: TGTGCCAGCAGTCAAGAGCGGGTGGGTTCCTACAATGAGCAGTTCTTC. Its protein product is CASSQERVGSYNEQFF.

The table lists this clonotype with many counts. J is TRBJ2-1 and V is TRBV20-1; D perhaps matches TRBD2 (5 bases). This CDR3 has 16 amino acids. Germline CDR1 DFQATT, CDR2 SNEGSKA (reference sequence). V was clipped by 0 bases and J by 3 bases, with 15 bases between them. The chain's CDR3 is CSARDRQAESYNEQFF. The CDR3 coding sequence is TGCAGTGCTAGAGATCGTCAAGCGGAGAGCTACAATGAGCAGTTCTTC.

This clonotype has at least ten counts. This chain links TRBV2 with TRBJ1-2; D is unclear. V was trimmed by 6 bases and J by 4 bases, leaving 12 bases between them. Germline V lookup: CDR1 SNHLY, CDR2 FYNNEI. This CDR3 comprises 13 residues. The CDR3 reads CASRRWTSYGYTF. The CDR3 coding sequence is TGTGCCAGCAGACGGTGGACGAGCTATGGCTACACCTTC.

This clonotype was observed at least ten times. V and J are TRBV24-1 and TRBJ2-3, with D perhaps matching TRBD1 (5 bases). V was cut by 3 bases and J by 4 bases, with 13 bases left in between. CDR3 size: 15 residues. The germline V gene has CDR1 KGHDR and CDR2 SFDVKD. The CDR3 here is CATSDTTRAPDTQYF. The CDR3 DNA reads as TGTGCCACCAGTGATACAACCAGGGCCCCAGATACGCAGTATTTT.

This clonotype was seen repeatedly, ten times or more. The chain employs TRBV28 and TRBJ2-7; the D is unclear. The germline V and J ends were trimmed by 5 bases and 4 bases, with 6 bases remaining between them. CDR1 is MDHEN and CDR2 is SYDVKM in the germline V gene. The CDR3 contains 11 residues. CDR3 sequence (DNA): TGTGCCAGCAGTCGGACGTACGAGCAGTACTTC. Translating gives CASSRTYEQYF.

This clonotype was found many times. The chain recombines TRBV20-1 with TRBJ2-1; 8 positions agree with TRBD2. This CDR3 contains 14 residues. Trimming cost V 3 bases and J 9 bases; bases outside gene matches: 10. Per germline, CDR1 DFQATT and CDR2 SNEGSKA (reference sequence). The CDR3 here is CSASMRGGTSEQFF. The CDR3, as DNA: TGCAGTGCTAGCATGCGGGGAGGGACTAGTGAGCAGTTCTTC.

There are many counts of this clonotype. The chain is built from TRBV3-1 and TRBJ1-5; 7 nucleotides agree with TRBD1. J lost 4 bases, V lost 3 bases, and 3 bases had no gene match. Germline loops: CDR1 LGHDT, CDR2 YNNKEL (reference sequence). This CDR3 is built from 14 residues. The CDR3 DNA is TGTGCCAGCAGCCAGGCAGGGGGGAATCAGCCCCAGCATTTT. Its translation is CASSQAGGNQPQHF.

This clonotype was seen ten or more times. The chain links TRBV6-1 to TRBJ2-1, with 9 bases lining up with TRBD2. The CDR3 totals 15 residues. Germline-derived CDR1 and CDR2 are MNHNS and SASEGT. The V gene end was trimmed by 6 bases and the J gene end by 6 bases; junction bases not matched to a gene: 9. CDR3 nucleotides: TGTGCCAGCAGAGCACGTAGCGGGAGTGGCAATGAGCAGTTCTTC. Translating it yields CASRARSGSGNEQFF.

On this clonotype: At one end the junction does not follow the germline gene, possibly because of a read error. The J gene is TRBJ2-3, the V gene TRBV6-1; 9 bases align to TRBD1. Germline lookup yields CDR1 MNHNS and CDR2 SASEGT. The CDR3 runs to 15 residues. The CDR3 region is CGSSGIGTGTDTQYF. DNA of the CDR3: TGTGGCAGCAGTGGAATAGGGACAGGGACGGATACGCAGTATTTT.

This clonotype was detected ten times or more. The V gene is TRBV20-1, the J gene TRBJ1-5; no clear D gene. Trimming took 6 bases from V and 4 from J, leaving 10 bases between them. This CDR3 spans 12 amino acids. Per germline, CDR1 DFQATT and CDR2 SNEGSKA (reference sequence). This CDR3 is CSASAGNQPQHF. In DNA, the CDR3 is TGCAGTGCGTCGGCCGGGAATCAGCCCCAGCATTTT.

CDR3 bases: TGCAGCGTTGGACAGGGGAACTATGGCTACACCTTC. It encodes CSVGQGNYGYTF. The chain joins TRBV29-1 to TRBJ1-2, with TRBD1 identical over 8 bases. Germline CDR1 SQVTM, CDR2 ANQGSEA. The CDR3 is made up of 12 amino acids. The V and J ends lost 4 bases and 2 bases, in that order; junction bases with no gene match: 0.

The chain carries TRBV3-1 and TRBJ2-7; D not resolved. This CDR3 spans 13 amino acids. Trimming took off 2 bases at V and 0 bases at J, with 5 bases between the two ends. Germline-derived CDR1 and CDR2 are LGHDT and YNNKEL (reference sequence). As DNA, the CDR3 is TGTGCCAGCAGCCAATTAAGCTCCTACGAGCAGTACTTC. Its protein is CASSQLSSYEQYF.

The J gene is TRBJ2-1, the V gene TRBV2; 12 nucleotides line up with TRBD2. The junction had 3 bases not matched to a gene; V was cut back by 5 bases and J by 7 bases. The CDR3 length is 14 residues. In germline, CDR1 is SNHLY, CDR2 FYNNEI. The CDR3 DNA reads TGTGCCAGCAGTACCGGGACTAGCGGGAATGAGCAGTTCTTC. This encodes CASSTGTSGNEQFF. The full variable domain, its missing parts supplied by reference TRBV2 and TRBJ2-1, is EPEVTQTPSHQVTQMGQEVILRCVPISNHLYFYWYRQILGQKVEFLVSFYNNEISEKSEIFDDQFSVERPDGSNFTLKIRSTKLEDSAMYFCASSTGTSGNEQFFGPGTRLTVL.

This clonotype came up a few times. This rearrangement joins TRBV29-1 to TRBJ2-3; D possibly corresponds to TRBD2 (5 bases). The V gene lost 4 bases and the J gene lost 2 bases, with 16 bases spanning the gap. Germline lookup yields CDR1 SQVTM and CDR2 ANQGSEA. This CDR3 comprises 15 residues. CDR3 in amino acids: CSVGAAELPTDTQYF. CDR3 bases: TGCAGCGTTGGAGCAGCGGAACTACCCACAGATACGCAGTATTTT.

On this clonotype itself: This could be a read error, since a much larger clone is one nucleotide away. The V call is TRBV28, the J call TRBJ2-1; TRBD1 might be the D (6 bases). The CDR3 contains 14 residues. The germline V gene has CDR1 MDHEN and CDR2 SYDVKM. V was pared by 7 bases and J by 2 bases, with 12 bases between. CDR3 DNA sequence: TGTGCCAGCATTTGGGACACGACCTACAATGAGCAGTTCTTC. Residues: CASIWDTTYNEQFF. Together with reference TRBV28 and TRBJ2-1, the CDR3 gives the full variable domain: DVKVTQSSRYLVKRTGEKVFLECVQDMDHENMFWYRQDPGLGLRLIYFSYDVKMKEKGDIPEGYSVSREKKERFSLILESASTNQTSMYLCASIWDTTYNEQFFGPGTRLTVL.

In its sample, this clonotype was seen many times. The V gene is TRBV28, the J gene TRBJ1-2; TRBD1 matches at 7 bases. The length of the CDR3 is 14 residues. CDR1 is MDHEN and CDR2 is SYDVKM in the germline V gene. V lost 4 bases to trimming and J lost 4 bases; unmatched junction nucleotides: 6. The CDR3 DNA follows: TGTGCCAGCAGTTCCCCCGGGACAGTCTATGGCTACACCTTC. Its translation is CASSSPGTVYGYTF.

The count of this clonotype is one. The conserved closing phenylalanine or tryptophan is absent in this CDR3, likely reflecting a read error. The genes are TRBV19 and TRBJ1-6; D gene uncertain. V lost 7 bases to trimming and J lost 4 bases, with 11 bases between them. The CDR3 is made up of 14 amino acids. The germline V gene has CDR1 LNHDA and CDR2 SQIVND (reference sequence). This CDR3 reads CASNNWEYNSPLHL. DNA of the CDR3: TGTGCCAGTAATAATTGGGAGTATAATTCACCCCTCCACTTG.

In its sample, this clonotype was seen many times. The chain recombines TRBV28 with TRBJ2-5; 8 bases map to TRBD1. CDR1 and CDR2 from the germline V gene are MDHEN and SYDVKM. V was clipped by 5 bases and J by 0 bases; unmatched bases: 2. The CDR3 runs to 14 residues. Here the CDR3 reads CASSLDRDQETQYF. The CDR3 nucleotides read TGTGCCAGCAGTCTGGACAGGGACCAAGAGACCCAGTACTTC. Based on the CDR3 plus reference TRBV28 and TRBJ2-5, the full variable domain is DVKVTQSSRYLVKRTGEKVFLECVQDMDHENMFWYRQDPGLGLRLIYFSYDVKMKEKGDIPEGYSVSREKKERFSLILESASTNQTSMYLCASSLDRDQETQYFGPGTRLLVL.